These T cell receptor beta chains were read from a single sample in a study of shared clonotypes between healthy human individuals. Produced via immunoSEQ multiplex PCR; TCRdb's table is partial and in-frame only. The repertoire holds about 1.9 million clones, with 93% as singletons. Sequenced: naive CD8+ T cells from PBMCs. The source is a man between 18 and 35 years old in good health. Some clones in this sample may be carry-over from other donors' samples. The CDR3 runs from the conserved cysteine through the conserved F or W. A D gene is named only where the DNA matches it firmly. Rows may omit the clone size; those that give it use once, few, many or a size class.

d_call j_call clone_size v_call cdr3_aa cdr3_nt
TRBD2 TRBJ2-1 . TRBV5-1 CASSLAAGGPMYNEQFF TGCGCCAGCAGCTTGGCCGCGGGAGGGCCCATGTACAATGAGCAGTTCTTC
TRBD1 TRBJ2-2 . TRBV5-1 CASSMGFGTGAAGELFF TGCGCCAGCAGCATGGGATTCGGGACAGGGGCAGCCGGGGAGCTGTTTTTT
. TRBJ2-2 once TRBV28 CASSLGTRLGSHTGELFF TGTGCCAGCAGTTTGGGTACGAGGCTCGGGAGTCACACCGGGGAGCTGTTTTTT
TRBD1 TRBJ2-1 . TRBV11-2 CASSLDPGQGNYNEQFF TGTGCCAGCAGCTTAGATCCGGGACAGGGGAATTACAATGAGCAGTTCTTC
. TRBJ2-7 . TRBV7-9 CASSLAVDSTYEQYF TGTGCCAGCAGCTTAGCGGTGGACTCAACCTACGAGCAGTACTTC
TRBD2 TRBJ2-7 . TRBV5-1 CASSLGALSGVTYEQYF TGCGCCAGCAGCTTGGGGGCATTAAGCGGGGTGACCTACGAGCAGTACTTC
. TRBJ2-7 . TRBV7-9 CASSLADPRVYEQYF TGTGCCAGCAGCTTAGCGGATCCGAGGGTCTACGAGCAGTACTTC
TRBD2 TRBJ2-3 . TRBV7-2 CASSPRLAGGTTDTQYF TGTGCCAGCAGCCCCCGGCTAGCGGGAGGCACCACAGATACGCAGTATTTT
. TRBJ1-1 . TRBV15 CATSRDRVGNTEAFF TGTGCCACCAGCAGAGATCGCGTGGGGAACACTGAAGCTTTCTTT
. TRBJ1-2 . TRBV4-2 CASSQAGTVYGYTF TGTGCCAGCAGCCAAGCCGGGACGGTATATGGCTACACCTTC
TRBD1 TRBJ1-5 . TRBV27 CASSHLLQGQPQHF TGTGCCAGCAGCCACCTATTACAGGGGCAGCCCCAGCATTTT
. TRBJ1-1 . TRBV29-1 CSVEDLGDAEAFF TGCAGCGTTGAAGACTTGGGAGATGCTGAAGCTTTCTTT
TRBD1 TRBJ2-7 once TRBV6-1 CASSETGTVIYEQYF TGTGCCAGCAGTGAAACCGGGACAGTTATCTACGAGCAGTACTTC
. TRBJ1-1 . TRBV10-2 CASSASRIMNTEAFF TGCGCCAGCAGTGCGAGCAGAATCATGAACACTGAAGCTTTCTTT
. TRBJ2-7 . TRBV27 CASATRGGRYEQYF TGTGCCAGCGCTACCAGGGGGGGTCGCTACGAGCAGTACTTC
. TRBJ2-1 once TRBV6-5 CASRNILPNEQFF TGTGCCAGCAGAAATATACTCCCGAATGAGCAGTTCTTC
. TRBJ2-7 once TRBV27 CASSLSIAGVLSYEQYF TGTGCCAGCAGTTTATCGATCGCAGGGGTGCTCTCCTACGAGCAGTACTTC
. TRBJ1-2 . TRBV2 CASSPSNRVRDGYTF TGTGCCAGCAGTCCCTCAAACAGGGTACGAGATGGCTACACCTTC
TRBD2 TRBJ2-7 once TRBV18 CASSPREGYSYEQYF TGTGCCAGCTCACCCAGGGAGGGGTACTCCTACGAGCAGTACTTC
TRBD1 TRBJ2-1 . TRBV27 CASSSGGGANEQFF TGTGCCAGCAGTTCAGGGGGCGGTGCGAATGAGCAGTTCTTC
. TRBJ2-4 . TRBV27 CASSLSGAKNIQYF TGTGCCAGCAGTTTATCAGGGGCCAAAAACATTCAGTACTTC
TRBD2 TRBJ2-4 . TRBV4-1 CASSQGLAAKNIQYF TGCGCCAGCAGCCAGGGACTAGCGGCCAAAAACATTCAGTACTTC